These 13 T cell receptor beta chains came from one sample sequenced in a study of cytomegalovirus exposure and HLA in healthy donors. A multiplex PCR was run with 60 Vbeta primers and 13 Jbeta primers. Profiled with immunoSEQ multiplex PCR; TCRdb holds only in-frame clones, not every one. The sample includes approximately 140,000 clones, roughly 80% of them seen just once. Sequencing input: PBMCs. The receptors originated from a man aged 40-49 years in good health and CMV-seropositive.

This sequence joins TRBV6-1 and TRBJ1-2; TRBD1 agrees at 7 bases. V shed 2 bases, J shed 5 bases, and the junction held 17 bases outside the gene matches. The CDR3 is 18 amino acids. Germline CDR1 and CDR2: MNHNS and SASEGT. The CDR3: CASSEWDSSVMDLYGYTF. The CDR3, as DNA: TGTGCCAGCAGTGAATGGGACAGCTCAGTAATGGACTTGTATGGCTACACCTTC.

The chain couples TRBV6-5 to TRBJ2-1; 12 nucleotides align to TRBD2. The J segment lost 10 bases and the V segment lost 5 bases, leaving 9 bases of the junction unmatched. CDR3 length equals 15 residues. The germline gives CDR1 MNHEY, CDR2 SVGAGI. The CDR3 nucleotides read TGTGCCAGCAGTCAAGGACTAGCGGGGATAACCGAGCAGTTCTTC. Its translation: CASSQGLAGITEQFF.

The CDR3 nucleotides are TGTGCCAGCAGCTTAGGAGGGGACAGGGGACTTTATAGCAATCAGCCCCAGCATTTT. It translates to CASSLGGDRGLYSNQPQHF. This chain joins TRBV7-2 and TRBJ1-5; TRBD1 aligns across 10 bases. The length of the CDR3 is 19 residues. CDR1 and CDR2 from the germline V gene are SGHTA and FQGNSA. V lost 1 base, J lost 0 bases, and 9 bases stayed unmatched.

The rearrangement uses TRBV18 and TRBJ2-7; 11 nucleotides line up with TRBD1. The germline CDR1 and CDR2 sequences are KGHSH and LQKENI. This CDR3 comprises 17 residues. After removal of 4 bases from V and 0 bases from J, the junction contained 8 bases not matched to a gene. CDR3 loop: CASSLLSGTGGSYEQYF. The CDR3, as DNA: TGTGCCAGCTCACTCCTCTCCGGGACAGGGGGCTCCTACGAGCAGTACTTC.

V gene TRBV7-9 combines with J gene TRBJ2-7; TRBD1 aligns across 12 bases. CDR1 and CDR2 (germline): SEHNR, FQNEAQ (reference sequence). With 4 bases clipped from V and 7 bases from J, the junction kept 5 bases outside the gene matches. CDR3 length equals 14 residues. The CDR3 nucleotides read TGTGCCAGCAGCTCCGGGACAGGGGGCTGGGAGCAGTACTTC. Translation: CASSSGTGGWEQYF.

The chain joins TRBV6-6 to TRBJ1-1, with D perhaps matching TRBD1 (6 bases). CDR3 size: 13 residues. Trimming removed 5 bases from V and 4 bases from J, with 11 bases in between. CDR1 is MNHNY, CDR2 SVGAGI, per germline (reference sequence). The CDR3 spells CASSREGGTEAFF. The CDR3 DNA follows: TGTGCCAGCAGTCGGGAAGGGGGCACTGAAGCTTTCTTT.

The chain uses TRBV10-2 and TRBJ2-3, with TRBD1 as a possible D gene (6 bases). The CDR3 covers 14 residues. Trimming stripped 6 bases from V and 3 bases from J, with 13 bases between. Looked up from germline, CDR1 is WSHSY and CDR2 is SAAADI. The CDR3 loop is CASSRRTETDTQYF. The CDR3 DNA reads as TGCGCCAGCAGCCGAAGGACAGAAACAGATACGCAGTATTTT.

The rearrangement links TRBV10-2 to TRBJ2-5, with a possible D match to TRBD1 (6 bases). The CDR3 contains 14 residues. Germline V CDR1 and CDR2: WSHSY, SAAADI. Trimming stripped 6 bases from V and 5 bases from J, with 16 bases between. This CDR3 is CASRAQGRGETQYF. The DNA for the CDR3 is TGCGCCAGCAGGGCACAGGGAAGGGGGGAGACCCAGTACTTC.

The chain couples TRBV28 to TRBJ1-1; no firm D call. Germline lookup yields CDR1 MDHEN and CDR2 SYDVKM. The CDR3 extends over 13 amino acids. Trimming pared 5 bases from V and 3 bases from J, leaving 10 bases between. The DNA of the CDR3 is TGTGCCAGCAGTCTCTATAGTGACACTGAAGCTTTCTTT. It specifies CASSLYSDTEAFF.

The CDR3 here is CASSPGDRIAKNIQYF. CDR3 nucleotide sequence: TGTGCCAGCAGCCCAGGAGACAGGATAGCCAAAAACATTCAGTACTTC. The chain has TRBV7-2 and TRBJ2-4; a weak D match, TRBD1 (6 bases). The CDR3 extends over 16 amino acids. Per the germline V gene, CDR1 is SGHTA and CDR2 is FQGNSA. The V end was cut by 5 bases, the J end by 0 bases, with 14 bases between.

This clone was observed a few times. This chain links TRBV27 with TRBJ1-2; tentative D call: TRBD1 (6 bases). The length of the CDR3 is 14 residues. V dropped 7 bases and J dropped 2 bases, with 14 bases sitting between them. CDR1 is MNHEY, CDR2 SMNVEV, per germline (reference sequence). CDR3 region: CASKLQGANYGYTF. Here the CDR3 DNA reads TGTGCCAGCAAACTACAGGGTGCGAACTATGGCTACACCTTC.

The chain couples TRBV27 to TRBJ1-2; TRBD1 aligns across 9 bases. The germline V gene has CDR1 MNHEY and CDR2 SMNVEV (reference sequence). The CDR3 has 15 amino acids. Trimming at V came to 4 bases and at J to 2 bases, leaving 5 bases not matched to a gene. CDR3 bases: TGTGCCAGCAGTTCAACCGGGACAGGGAACTATGGCTACACCTTC. Translating gives CASSSTGTGNYGYTF.

This clone turned up a few times. The chain recombines TRBV7-2 with TRBJ2-2; TRBD2 is a possible D gene (5 bases). Trimming took 6 bases from V and 0 from J, leaving 14 bases between them. CDR1 SGHTA and CDR2 FQGNSA come from the germline V gene. The CDR3 consists of 16 residues. CDR3 loop: CASRLGSGANTGELFF. In DNA, the CDR3 is TGTGCCAGCAGGTTGGGGAGCGGCGCGAACACCGGGGAGCTGTTTTTT.